The clone carrying this T cell receptor (beta chain) was seen at least ten times. The antigen is undetermined. This sample is part of a study of T cells after yellow fever vaccination. Making TCR cDNA involved 5'RACE template switching, which added UMIs and a universal primer site. One entry per CDR3 protein, called by TCRdb with MiXCR from the 5' RACE reads. This table has 250,000 or so distinct CDR3 sequences, approximately 3.8% appearing once. Study-wide points: Compared with primary, the secondary response was weaker and peaked at day 5, not 15. After the booster, around 95% of CD4 and just over 85% of CD8 primary-response clones were re-detected. Clonotypes shared by both compartments, CD4 and CD8, made up a small share.

The V and J ends lost 0 bases and 3 bases, in that order; junction bases with no gene match: 5. This CDR3 is built from 15 residues. The V gene's germline CDR1 is SGDLS and CDR2 YYNGEE. The chain couples TRBV9 to TRBJ1-1; 7 nucleotides agree with TRBD1. This material consisted of PBMCs, taken 15 days after the yellow fever booster vaccination. The clonotype originates from a man younger than 30 who received the YFV17D yellow fever vaccine. CDR3 bases: TGTGCCAGCAGCGTAGGGGGGACAGCCGACACTGAAGCTTTCTTT. It yields the protein CASSVGGTADTEAFF.